The 6 T cell receptor beta chains given below trace back to one sample, sequenced in a study of blood T cell repertoires in COVID-19. The assay was immunoSEQ multiplex PCR, and TCRdb's table has in-frame clones only and misses some. In the table there are about 160,000 clones, 87% of which are singletons. The specimen was peripheral blood. These TCRs come from a woman aged 60-75 years who had recovered from COVID-19.

This clone has a single count. This chain links TRBV3-1 (or the pseudogene TRBV3-2) with TRBJ2-1; 7 bases line up with TRBD1. J was trimmed by 0 bases and V by 10 bases; bases with no gene match: 12. The CDR3 is 16 amino acids. Germline CDR1 and CDR2: LGHDT and YNNKEL (reference sequence). In DNA form, the CDR3 reads TGTGCCACCGCTCGACAGGGACCCATCTCCTACAATGAGCAGTTCTTC. Residues: CATARQGPISYNEQFF.

The chain combines TRBV4-3 with TRBJ2-7; D remains ambiguous. Germline V gives CDR1 LGHNA, CDR2 YSLEER. The CDR3 length is 13 residues. Deletions cut 0 bases from V and 7 bases from J, with 10 bases between. DNA for the CDR3: TGCGCCAGCAGCCAAGATATGGTAACAGAGCAGTACTTC. This codes for CASSQDMVTEQYF.

This chain joins TRBV28 and TRBJ1-2, with a possible D match to TRBD1 (6 bases). The V gene lost 5 bases and the J gene lost 4 bases, with 17 bases spanning the gap. Germline V CDR1 and CDR2: MDHEN, SYDVKM. CDR3 length: 15 amino acids. The CDR3 region is CASSASGDIVYGYTF. In DNA form, the CDR3 reads TGTGCCAGCAGTGCTAGTGGGGACATAGTCTATGGCTACACCTTC.

The table lists this clone with a few counts. The rearrangement joins TRBV18 to TRBJ2-2, with a weak D call TRBD1 (5 bases). V lost 4 bases to trimming and J lost 1 base, with 13 bases between them. There are 16 residues in the CDR3. CDR1 KGHSH and CDR2 LQKENI come from the germline V gene. The CDR3 is CASSRVATENTGELFF. In DNA, the CDR3 is TGTGCCAGCTCACGGGTGGCGACAGAGAACACCGGGGAGCTGTTTTTT.

This clone was picked up a small number of times. The CDR3 DNA follows: TGTGCCAGTAGGTTAAATGTGAACACTGAAGCTTTCTTT. Translation gives CASRLNVNTEAFF. This sequence joins TRBV19 and TRBJ1-1, with unresolved D. CDR1 and CDR2 (germline): LNHDA, SQIVND (reference sequence). V was shortened by 6 bases and J by 0 bases, with 8 bases between the two germline ends. The CDR3 loop spans 13 amino acids.

The rearrangement uses TRBV5-1 and TRBJ2-5; D remains unclear. This CDR3 has 15 residues. Per the germline V gene, CDR1 is SGHRS and CDR2 is YFSETQ. V was clipped by 0 bases and J by 2 bases, with 11 bases between them. CDR3 in amino acids: CASSLASSSQETQYF. For the CDR3, the DNA is TGCGCCAGCAGCTTGGCGTCGTCTTCTCAAGAGACCCAGTACTTC.